These 18 T cell receptor beta chains came from one sample sequenced in a study of shared clonotypes between healthy human individuals. Using immunoSEQ multiplex PCR, the repertoire was profiled, and TCRdb retains in-frame clones only, with some absent. The sample holds 450,000 to 650,000 clones, around 81% seen once. The source material was PBMCs. The receptors originated from a woman in her forties in good health. Some clones in this sample may be carry-over from other donors' samples.

This chain connects TRBV19 to TRBJ1-5; D remains unclear. V dropped 4 bases and J dropped 7 bases, with 8 bases sitting between them. The CDR3 spans 12 residues. The germline gives CDR1 LNHDA, CDR2 SQIVND (reference sequence). The CDR3, as DNA: TGTGCCAGTAGTAACTGGGCACAGCCCCAGCATTTT. This encodes CASSNWAQPQHF.

J is TRBJ1-1 and V is TRBV2; no clear D. Looked up from germline, CDR1 is SNHLY and CDR2 is FYNNEI. Trimming left V 5 bases short and J 1 base short, with 8 bases between. This CDR3 is 13 amino acids long. In DNA form, the CDR3 reads TGTGCCAGCAGTAGAGAGAAGAACACTGAAGCTTTCTTT. It encodes CASSREKNTEAFF.

V gene TRBV5-1 combines with J gene TRBJ2-5; D is unclear. Germline CDR1 is SGHRS and CDR2 is YFSETQ. V lost 1 base and J lost 1, with 5 bases in between. The CDR3 loop spans 13 amino acids. The CDR3 DNA reads as TGCGCCAGCAGCTTGTTGTTCCAAGAGACCCAGTACTTC. This translates into CASSLLFQETQYF.

CDR3 residues: CASSTYSTGTNEKLFF. The CDR3 region has the DNA TGTGCCAGTAGTACCTACTCGACAGGTACTAATGAAAAACTGTTTTTT. The chain joins TRBV19 to TRBJ1-4; D perhaps matches TRBD1 (6 bases). The ends were cut back, 4 bases at V and 2 bases at J, with 14 bases in the middle. CDR1 is LNHDA and CDR2 is SQIVND in the germline V gene (reference sequence). CDR3 size: 16 residues. The full variable domain, completed using reference TRBV19 and TRBJ1-4, is DGGITQSPKYLFRKEGQNVTLSCEQNLNHDAMYWYRQDPGQGLRLIYYSQIVNDFQKGDIAEGYSVSREKKESFPLTVTSAQKNPTAFYLCASSTYSTGTNEKLFFGSGTQLSVL.

The CDR3, as DNA: TGTGCCAGCAGCCCTGGGGGGAACACCGGGGAGCTGTTTTTT. Encoded protein: CASSPGGNTGELFF. The chain has TRBV11-3 and TRBJ2-2; D possibly matches TRBD1 or TRBD2 (5 bases each). The CDR3 runs 14 residues. CDR1 is SGHNT and CDR2 is YENEEA in the germline V gene. The ends were cut back, 5 bases at V and 1 base at J, with 8 bases in the middle.

This clone showed up many times. The chain links TRBV5-4 to TRBJ2-7, with TRBD1 as a possible D gene (6 bases). Germline loops: CDR1 SGHNT, CDR2 YYREEE (reference sequence). This CDR3 contains 14 residues. V dropped 4 bases and J dropped 3 bases, with 14 bases sitting between them. The CDR3 bases are TGTGCCAGCAGCCCACCGGACAGACTCTACGAGCAGTACTTC. It encodes CASSPPDRLYEQYF.

This clone is classed as medium-sized. At the DNA level, this CDR3 is encoded by other sequences in the same sample as well. The chain couples TRBV2 to TRBJ1-4, with D perhaps TRBD1 (6 bases). This CDR3 is 12 amino acids long. V was shortened by 7 bases and J by 8 bases, with 11 bases between the two germline ends. Germline CDR1 SNHLY, CDR2 FYNNEI. This CDR3 is CASISTGEKLFF. The CDR3 DNA is TGTGCCAGCATCTCAACAGGGGAAAAACTGTTTTTT.

Of note for this clone: Other DNA sequences in the same sample also yield this CDR3. V usage is TRBV7-2 and J usage is TRBJ1-2; 10 positions agree with TRBD1. The CDR3 is made up of 14 amino acids. The germline CDR1 and CDR2 sequences are SGHTA and FQGNSA. V was clipped by 1 base and J by 5 bases; unmatched bases: 1. This CDR3 is CASSLGGQGYGYTF. As DNA, the CDR3 is TGTGCCAGCAGCTTAGGGGGACAGGGGTATGGCTACACCTTC.

The rearrangement joins TRBV5-1 to TRBJ2-1, with 11 nucleotides matching TRBD2. The CDR3 runs to 14 residues. Germline lookup yields CDR1 SGHRS and CDR2 YFSETQ. V was pared by 2 bases and J by 7 bases, with 2 bases of the junction left unmatched. The CDR3 DNA follows: TGCGCCAGCAGCTTCGGGACTAGCGGAAATGAGCAGTTCTTC. This sequence encodes CASSFGTSGNEQFF.

This clone was recorded many times. The chain has TRBV9 and TRBJ2-1, with 9 bases fitting TRBD2. V was clipped by 0 bases and J by 1 base; unmatched bases: 11. Looked up from germline, CDR1 is SGDLS and CDR2 is YYNGEE. The CDR3 sequence is 19 residues long. This CDR3 is CASSVGWGASGKSYNEQFF. The CDR3 nucleotides read TGTGCCAGCAGCGTAGGCTGGGGGGCTAGCGGGAAATCCTACAATGAGCAGTTCTTC.

The rearrangement links TRBV14 to TRBJ2-7, with 7 bases lining up with TRBD2. With 6 bases clipped from V and 1 base from J, the junction kept 9 bases outside the gene matches. CDR3 length: 15 amino acids. Per germline, CDR1 SGHDN and CDR2 FVKESK. The CDR3 protein is CASRQRDYRSYEQYF. DNA of the CDR3: TGTGCCAGCAGGCAACGGGACTACCGTTCCTACGAGCAGTACTTC.

V and J are TRBV19 and TRBJ2-5; 9 bases are a match to TRBD1. The CDR3 is 17 residues long. Trimming cost V 0 bases and J 3 bases; bases outside gene matches: 8. From germline, CDR1 is LNHDA and CDR2 SQIVND (reference sequence). CDR3 loop: CASSIDTTGGPEETQYF. The DNA for the CDR3 is TGTGCCAGTAGTATAGATACTACAGGGGGCCCAGAAGAGACCCAGTACTTC.

The chain has TRBV7-9 and TRBJ2-5, with D possibly TRBD1 on 6 matching bases. Germline CDR1 SEHNR, CDR2 FQNEAQ (reference sequence). The CDR3 runs 14 residues. The V and J ends lost 4 bases and 2 bases respectively, with 11 bases between them. DNA for the CDR3: TGTGCCAGCAGCTCATCGGACAGACAAGAGACCCAGTACTTC. As protein: CASSSSDRQETQYF.

This clone was seen a handful of times. This chain uses TRBV6-1 with TRBJ2-1; D is unclear. CDR3 length equals 11 residues. CDR1 is MNHNS, CDR2 SASEGT, per germline. Between the trimmed V and J ends, which lost 7 bases and 4 bases, there was a span of 5 bases. CDR3 nucleotides: TGTGCCAGCACCAAGTACAATGAGCAGTTCTTC. The encoded protein is CASTKYNEQFF.

V usage is TRBV10-3 and J usage is TRBJ2-5; D is unclear. V lost 0 bases and J 5 bases, leaving 16 bases between the germline ends. CDR1 and CDR2 (germline): ENHRY, SYGVKD. The CDR3 runs 16 residues. The CDR3 DNA reads as TGTGCCATCAGTGAGTCAAAGGGCCCTCAGTGGGAGACCCAGTACTTC. This sequence encodes CAISESKGPQWETQYF.

This rearrangement joins TRBV6-5 to TRBJ1-2, with a weak D call TRBD1 (6 bases). Germline V gene lookup returns CDR1 MNHEY and CDR2 SVGAGI. V was cut by 0 bases and J by 7 bases, with 12 bases left in between. The CDR3 consists of 14 residues. CDR3 nucleotide sequence: TGTGCCAGCAGTTACTCATCAGGGGTACGTGGCTACACCTTC. Protein: CASSYSSGVRGYTF.

The chain combines TRBV19 with TRBJ1-1; TRBD1 is a possible D gene (6 bases). The germline V gene has CDR1 LNHDA and CDR2 SQIVND (reference sequence). This CDR3 comprises 14 residues. Trimming shortened V by 5 bases and J by 0 bases, and 10 bases separated the two germline ends. CDR3 residues: CASSLTGMNTEAFF. The CDR3 DNA reads TGTGCCAGTAGTCTAACAGGGATGAACACTGAAGCTTTCTTT.

This clone was recorded many times. This chain links TRBV19 with TRBJ1-3; unclear D gene. This CDR3 region has 16 residues. V was clipped by 5 bases and J by 2 bases, with 16 bases between them. The germline CDR1 and CDR2 sequences are LNHDA and SQIVND (reference sequence). The CDR3 DNA is TGTGCCAGTAGTCGGGAGGACGGAGGTACTGGAAACACCATATATTTT. Residues: CASSREDGGTGNTIYF.